This entry features one T cell receptor beta chain sequence. The CDR3 is made up of 16 amino acids. J lost 1 base, V lost 1 base, and 4 bases had no gene match. CDR1 is SGHTA and CDR2 is FQGNSA in the germline V gene. Generated by immunoSEQ multiplex PCR, the TCRdb table keeps only in-frame clones and is missing some. The data show 90,000 to 120,000 clones, approximately 92% seen once. This sample was included in a study of T cell responses to AZD1222 COVID-19 vaccine. Source: peripheral blood, taken 28 days after the second AZD1222 dose. The V call is TRBV7-2, the J call TRBJ2-1; 7 bases are a match to TRBD2. The TCR originated in an adult who received the AZD1222 COVID-19 vaccine. The CDR3 spells CASSLDRGSSYNEQFF. In nucleotides, the CDR3 is TGTGCCAGCAGCTTAGATCGCGGGAGTTCCTACAATGAGCAGTTCTTC.